The clone carrying this T cell receptor (beta chain) showed up just a few times. With a J-beta primer mix and a sample-barcoded 5' primer, a second PCR ran 7 to 11 cycles. TCRdb re-called the 5' RACE reads with MiXCR, one entry per CDR3 protein. The sample contains 710,000 or so distinct CDR3 sequences, approximately 22% of which appear only once. The CDR3 is made up of 16 amino acids. Per the germline V gene, CDR1 is LGHDT and CDR2 is YNNKEL (reference sequence). The J segment lost 4 bases and the V segment lost 2 bases, leaving 7 bases of the junction unmatched. This record comes from a study of blood T cells in healthy people across ages.

The receptor was isolated from an older man in good health. The V gene is TRBV3-1, the J gene TRBJ2-3; 9 nucleotides align to TRBD2. The sequencing input was blood. The CDR3 nucleotides read TGTGCCAGCAGCCAATCCGGGACTAGCAAATCAGATACGCAGTATTTT. This gives the protein CASSQSGTSKSDTQYF.